Below, 24 T cell receptor beta chains from the same sample are listed, as sequenced in a study of regulatory T cells in long-lasting Graves disease. Building of the TCR beta libraries involved iRepertoire HTBI primers and Arm-PCR of CDR3 regions. TCRdb independently ran MiXCR on the multiplex PCR reads; one entry per CDR3 protein. Here the sample spans about 620,000 distinct CDR3 sequences, around 15% being singletons. The time point denotes: newly diagnosed GD, antithyroid drugs for less than 3 months. RNA from PBMCs was the source of the TCR library. These data were also filed under a second study, of T cells in Graves' hyperthyroidism and ophthalmopathy.

Sequencing used peripheral blood mononuclear cells (PBMCs), obtained at new diagnosis, from a patient treated with antithyroid drugs. The receptors originated from a woman aged 25 to 39 with Graves disease.

The chain is built from TRBV18 and TRBJ1-5, with a tentative D call TRBD1 (5 bases). The germline V and J ends were trimmed by 3 bases and 5 bases, with 8 bases remaining between them. Germline V gene sequence: CDR1 KGHSH, CDR2 LQKENI. The CDR3 runs to 13 residues. CDR3 sequence: CASSPRDDQPQHF. DNA for the CDR3: TGTGCCAGCTCACCCCGGGACGATCAGCCCCAGCATTTT.

A few counts support this clonotype. V gene TRBV7-9 combines with J gene TRBJ2-3; D is ambiguous. CDR1 and CDR2 (germline): SEHNR, FQNEAQ (reference sequence). Trimming took 3 bases from V and 3 from J, leaving 13 bases between them. This CDR3 spans 15 amino acids. The CDR3 DNA is TGTGCCAGCAGCTTCAATTTGCAGATAACAGATACGCAGTATTTT. Its protein is CASSFNLQITDTQYF.

This sequence joins TRBV11-2 and TRBJ2-5; D is uncertain. CDR1 and CDR2 from the germline V gene are SGHAT and FQNNGV. Trimming left V 5 bases short and J 2 bases short, with 12 bases between. The CDR3 extends over 14 amino acids. CDR3 coding DNA: TGTGCCAGCAGCCCCCTGATAGGGCAAGAGACCCAGTACTTC. This gives the protein CASSPLIGQETQYF. Looking up the rest from reference TRBV11-2 and TRBJ2-5 gives the full variable domain: EAGVAQSPRYKIIEKRQSVAFWCNPISGHATLYWYQQILGQGPKLLIQFQNNGVVDDSQLPKDRFSAERLKGVDSTLKIQPAKLEDSAVYLCASSPLIGQETQYFGPGTRLLVL.

This chain links TRBV12-3 or TRBV12-4 with TRBJ2-7, with D perhaps TRBD1 (7 bases). V was cut by 6 bases and J by 6 bases, with 21 bases left in between. This CDR3 region has 15 residues. DNA for the CDR3: TGTGCCAGCAGCAGAACTGGAGGGGGCAGGGGCGAGCAGTACTTC. It codes for CASSRTGGGRGEQYF.

This clonotype has ten or more counts. The chain's CDR3 is CASSLPSNYGYTF. In DNA form, the CDR3 reads TGTGCCAGCAGTTTGCCTTCTAACTATGGCTACACCTTC. J is TRBJ1-2 and V is TRBV28; D is ambiguous. The CDR3 extends over 13 amino acids. Germline-derived CDR1 and CDR2 are MDHEN and SYDVKM. Trimming stripped 3 bases from V and 0 bases from J, with 5 bases between.

Ten or more counts support this clonotype. This chain links TRBV20-1 with TRBJ1-1; D remains ambiguous. The CDR3 spans 12 residues. V lost 6 bases and J 1 base, leaving 9 bases between the germline ends. Germline CDR1 reads DFQATT; CDR2 reads SNEGSKA (reference sequence). This CDR3 is CSAREGNTEAFF. In DNA, the CDR3 is TGCAGTGCCCGCGAGGGGAACACTGAAGCTTTCTTT.

This clonotype was observed many times. The rearrangement links TRBV9 to TRBJ1-1, with no clear D. Germline V lookup: CDR1 SGDLS, CDR2 YYNGEE. The ends were cut back, 0 bases at V and 1 base at J, with 7 bases in the middle. There are 14 residues in the CDR3. CDR3 DNA sequence: TGTGCCAGCAGCGTAGATTCCGGGAACACTGAAGCTTTCTTT. It is translated as CASSVDSGNTEAFF. Using reference TRBV9 and TRBJ1-1 for the parts outside the CDR3, the full variable domain is DSGVTQTPKHLITATGQRVTLRCSPRSGDLSVYWYQQSLDQGLQFLIQYYNGEERAKGNILERFSAQQFPDLHSELNLSSLELGDSALYFCASSVDSGNTEAFFGQGTRLTVV.

This clonotype was picked up many times. J is TRBJ2-5 and V is TRBV20-1; D is perhaps TRBD2 (7 bases). Germline-derived CDR1 and CDR2 are DFQATT and SNEGSKA (reference sequence). This CDR3 is built from 14 residues. Between the trimmed V and J ends, which lost 7 bases and 4 bases, there was a span of 19 bases. DNA of the CDR3: TGCAGTGTCCCCCCGGGGAGGGGGAGAGAGACCCAGTACTTC. Translation gives CSVPPGRGRETQYF.

This clonotype came up many times. The chain carries TRBV28 and TRBJ1-5; D unresolved. The CDR3 spans 12 residues. Germline-derived CDR1 and CDR2 are MDHEN and SYDVKM. The V end lost 5 bases, the J end lost 3 bases, and 5 bases lay between the germline ends. The CDR3: CASSPLNQPQHF. CDR3 bases: TGTGCCAGCAGTCCCCTCAATCAGCCCCAGCATTTT.

This clonotype was seen only a few times. J is TRBJ1-6 and V is TRBV6-2 or TRBV6-3; no clear D gene. The germline V and J ends were trimmed by 0 bases and 4 bases, with 10 bases remaining between them. Germline V CDR1 and CDR2: MNHEY, SVGEGT. The CDR3 is 16 amino acids. The CDR3 loop is CASSYSSQPYNSPLHF. Written as DNA, the CDR3 is TGTGCCAGCAGTTACTCGAGTCAGCCTTATAATTCACCCCTCCACTTT.

This clonotype occurred a few times. The rearrangement joins TRBV20-1 to TRBJ1-4, with D uncertain. Trimming removed 0 bases at V and 7 bases at J, with 15 bases between. CDR3 length equals 15 residues. Germline V CDR1 and CDR2: DFQATT, SNEGSKA (reference sequence). The CDR3 nucleotides are TGCAGTGCTAGAGATCTTCGTCAGCAAGGTGAAAAACTGTTTTTT. It is translated as CSARDLRQQGEKLFF.

The V call is TRBV5-1, the J call TRBJ2-7, with a possible D match to TRBD2 (5 bases). The V and J ends lost 0 bases and 0 bases respectively, with 16 bases between them. This CDR3 contains 17 residues. CDR1 and CDR2 (germline): SGHRS, YFSETQ. The CDR3 DNA is TGCGCCAGCAGCTTGGGTCCCGTGTTAGCGAACTCCTACGAGCAGTACTTC. It translates to CASSLGPVLANSYEQYF.

This clonotype showed up many times. The chain joins TRBV28 to TRBJ2-7, with D perhaps matching TRBD1 or TRBD2 (5 bases each). The CDR3 has 12 residues. Germline values: CDR1 MDHEN, CDR2 SYDVKM. The V end lost 8 bases, the J end lost 3 bases, and 11 bases lay between the germline ends. CDR3 DNA sequence: TGTGCCAGCGGGGGAAAGGGCTACGAGCAGTACTTC. It yields the protein CASGGKGYEQYF.

Note on this clonotype: Since a much larger clone is just one base distant, this may be a read error. This chain connects TRBV27 to TRBJ2-4; D possibly uses TRBD1 or TRBD2 (5 bases each). The V gene lost 7 bases and the J gene lost 3 bases, with 16 bases spanning the gap. From germline, CDR1 is MNHEY and CDR2 SMNVEV (reference sequence). The CDR3 consists of 15 residues. The CDR3 sequence: CASNTLGVGKNIQYF. In DNA form, the CDR3 reads TGTGCCAGCAACACCCTGGGGGTTGGCAAAAACATTCAGTACTTC.

This clonotype was recorded a few times. The chain couples TRBV19 to TRBJ1-1, with a possible D match to TRBD1 (6 bases). This CDR3 comprises 18 residues. The V gene's germline CDR1 is LNHDA and CDR2 SQIVND (reference sequence). V gave up 5 bases and J gave up 6 bases, with 28 bases separating them. The CDR3 nucleotides are TGTGCCAGTAGTCTCGATAGGAGGGGGTTCGAGGGGTCGGCTGAAGCTTTCTTT. Translating gives CASSLDRRGFEGSAEAFF.

Ten or more counts support this clonotype. V gene TRBV6-1 combines with J gene TRBJ2-5; 10 bases map to TRBD1. Germline assignment: CDR1 MNHNS and CDR2 SASEGT. Trimming removed 6 bases from V and 4 bases from J; junction bases left unmatched: 11. The CDR3 runs to 16 residues. CDR3 in DNA: TGTGCCAGCAGGGGGTCGGACAGGGGGTTATTAGAGACCCAGTACTTC. Residues: CASRGSDRGLLETQYF.

This clonotype showed up many times. The chain carries TRBV5-1 and TRBJ2-7, with D tentatively TRBD1 (6 bases). Trimming removed 3 bases from V and 3 bases from J, with 19 bases in between. The CDR3 has 16 amino acids. The germline V gene encodes CDR1 SGHRS and CDR2 YFSETQ. The CDR3 DNA reads TGCGCCAGCAGCTCGCTGAAGACAGGCACAAACTACGAGCAGTACTTC. The encoded protein is CASSSLKTGTNYEQYF.

This clonotype was seen more than once but under ten times. Relative to the germline gene, one junction end is altered; a read error may explain this. V is TRBV7-7 and J is TRBJ2-7; D is perhaps TRBD2 (6 bases). CDR3 length: 15 amino acids. CDR1 is SSHAT and CDR2 is FNYEAQ in the germline V gene (reference sequence). Written as DNA, the CDR3 is TGTGCTAGCAGCTTAGCGTTAGGCGCGGGACACGAGCAGTACTTC. Translated, it gives CASSLALGAGHEQYF.

This clonotype was observed at least ten times. V and J are TRBV7-2 and TRBJ2-1; either TRBD1 or TRBD2 may fit D (5 bases each). Trimming removed 5 bases from V and 5 bases from J, with 16 bases in between. Per germline, CDR1 SGHTA and CDR2 FQGNSA. The CDR3 loop spans 15 amino acids. CDR3 residues: CASSPRGGLNNEQFF. The CDR3, as DNA: TGTGCCAGCAGCCCTAGGGGTGGACTTAACAATGAGCAGTTCTTC. The full variable domain, its missing parts supplied by reference TRBV7-2 and TRBJ2-1, is GAGVSQSPSNKVTEKGKDVELRCDPISGHTALYWYRQSLGQGLEFLIYFQGNSAPDKSGLPSDRFSAERTGGSVSTLTIQRTQQEDSAVYLCASSPRGGLNNEQFFGPGTRLTVL.

This clonotype was detected many times. This chain links TRBV11-2 with TRBJ2-7, with 7 bases aligning to TRBD1. Per germline, CDR1 SGHAT and CDR2 FQNNGV. The CDR3 totals 13 residues. The J segment lost 11 bases and the V segment lost 5 bases, leaving 12 bases of the junction unmatched. The DNA of the CDR3 is TGTGCCAGCAGCACCACCTCCGACAGGGTCGAGTACTTC. This encodes CASSTTSDRVEYF.

The CDR3 nucleotides read TGTGCCAGCAGCGCCCCGAATCAGCCCCAGCATTTT. This sequence encodes CASSAPNQPQHF. The genes are TRBV5-4 and TRBJ1-5; no reliable D call. The V gene's germline CDR1 is SGHNT and CDR2 YYREEE (reference sequence). This CDR3 spans 12 amino acids. V was cut by 4 bases and J by 4 bases, with 6 bases left in between.

There are many counts of this clonotype. The chain joins TRBV28 to TRBJ2-7, with 10 bases fitting TRBD1. This CDR3 comprises 15 residues. Germline lookup yields CDR1 MDHEN and CDR2 SYDVKM. V lost 6 bases to trimming and J lost 5 bases; unmatched junction nucleotides: 10. The CDR3 loop is CASSLGGTGAHEQYF. In nucleotides, the CDR3 is TGTGCCAGCAGCCTGGGGGGGACAGGGGCACACGAGCAGTACTTC. Complete variable domain (other parts from reference TRBV28 and TRBJ2-7): DVKVTQSSRYLVKRTGEKVFLECVQDMDHENMFWYRQDPGLGLRLIYFSYDVKMKEKGDIPEGYSVSREKKERFSLILESASTNQTSMYLCASSLGGTGAHEQYFGPGTRLTVT.

This clonotype was recorded many times. The chain recombines TRBV4-1 with TRBJ1-5; possible D gene TRBD1, 5 bases. The CDR3 length is 15 residues. V lost 1 base, J lost 6 bases, and 13 bases lay in between. CDR1 MGHRA and CDR2 YSYEKL come from the germline V gene. The CDR3 bases are TGCGCCAGCAGCCAAGGCCAGACAGTAGGTCAGCCCCAGCATTTT. It is translated as CASSQGQTVGQPQHF.

The table lists this clonotype with many counts. The rearrangement joins TRBV28 to TRBJ2-3; a possible D gene is TRBD2 (6 bases). Germline CDR1 reads MDHEN; CDR2 reads SYDVKM. This CDR3 region has 15 residues. V was cut by 3 bases and J by 0 bases, with 10 bases left in between. The CDR3 region has the DNA TGTGCCAGCAGTTTCTTACTAGCTAGCACAGATACGCAGTATTTT. Its translation: CASSFLLASTDTQYF. Based on the CDR3 plus reference TRBV28 and TRBJ2-3, the full variable domain is DVKVTQSSRYLVKRTGEKVFLECVQDMDHENMFWYRQDPGLGLRLIYFSYDVKMKEKGDIPEGYSVSREKKERFSLILESASTNQTSMYLCASSFLLASTDTQYFGPGTRLTVL.